The rows below give T cell receptor beta chains drawn from one sample of a study of identical twins. TCRdb used MiXCR to reprocess the 5' RACE reads, holding one entry per CDR3 protein. The sample records hundreds of thousands of distinct CDR3 sequences, approximately 7% being singletons. These sequences were also reported in another study, on yellow fever vaccine responses in identical twins.

What was sequenced was memory (CD45RO+) T cells sorted from blood. Every receptor here comes from a woman aged 18 to 35 in good health. The CDR3 runs from the conserved cysteine through the conserved F or W. The order of the fields is clone size, J gene, V gene, D gene, CDR3 DNA, CDR3 protein. The D gene is left open where the match is weak. Clone size is given for some rows only: seen once, a few or many times, or a class if the clone is expanded.

few,TRBJ1-1,TRBV7-8,.,TGTGCCAGCAGCTTCGGCAGAATGAACACTGAAGCTTTCTTT,CASSFGRMNTEAFF
.,TRBJ2-3,TRBV4-2,.,TGTGCCAGCAGCCAAGAGAATCGGGGAGTAGTAGATACGCAGTATTTT,CASSQENRGVVDTQYF
.,TRBJ2-1,TRBV5-1,TRBD1,TGCGCCAGCAGCCCTGACAGGGGGACTCTTTATGAGCAGTTCTTC,CASSPDRGTLYEQFF
.,TRBJ1-4,TRBV4-1,.,TGCGCCAGCAGCCCCCGGGTGCGCGGGGAAAAACTGTTTTTT,CASSPRVRGEKLFF
few,TRBJ2-2,TRBV11-2,TRBD2,TGTGCCAGCAGCCCATCGGTAGGGCTAGCGGGGGGGCCGAGGTCCGGGGAGCTGTTTTTT,CASSPSVGLAGGPRSGELFF
.,TRBJ2-7,TRBV27,.,TGTGCCAGCAGTTTAATCCCTGGGGGCCGCGAGCAGTACTTC,CASSLIPGGREQYF
.,TRBJ2-7,TRBV9,TRBD2,TGTGCCAGCAGCGTAGATCCTAGCGGATACGAGCAGTACTTC,CASSVDPSGYEQYF
many,TRBJ2-6,TRBV29-1,.,TGCAGCGTCCTCCGGGGGGCAGTCGGTTCTGGGGCCAACGTCCTGACTTTC,CSVLRGAVGSGANVLTF
many,TRBJ2-5,TRBV9,TRBD2,TGTGCCAGCAGCGTAGGGTCGGCTAGCGGGATACAAGAGACCCAGTACTTC,CASSVGSASGIQETQYF
few,TRBJ1-2,TRBV7-8,.,TGTGCCAGCAGCTCAGGGCCCCGAAACTATGGCTACACCTTC,CASSSGPRNYGYTF
many,TRBJ2-7,TRBV15,TRBD1,TGTGCCACCAGCGAGACAGGGGACAGCTCCTACGAGCAGTACTTC,CATSETGDSSYEQYF
few,TRBJ2-7,TRBV20-1,.,TGCAGTGCTAGAGATCAGGACCACTCCCACTACGAGCAGTACTTC,CSARDQDHSHYEQYF
.,TRBJ1-2,TRBV7-9,TRBD1,TGTGCCAGCAGCTTAGTTCCAGGGGGCTATGGCTACACCTTC,CASSLVPGGYGYTF
many,TRBJ2-1,TRBV14,.,TGTGCCAGCAGCGAAGCTCACAATGAGCAGTTCTTC,CASSEAHNEQFF
many,TRBJ2-1,TRBV12-5,TRBD2,TGTGCTAGTGGTTTGGACGATCTAGCGGGAAATGAGCAGTTCTTC,CASGLDDLAGNEQFF
.,TRBJ1-6,TRBV9,.,TGTGCCAGCAGCGTAGACTTTGAGAGGGGTTCTTCACCCCTCCACTTT,CASSVDFERGSSPLHF
many,TRBJ2-6,TRBV10-3,.,TGTGCCATCAGCCCGACGGGGGACTCTGGGGCCAACGTCCTGACTTTC,CAISPTGDSGANVLTF
.,TRBJ2-3,TRBV6-4,TRBD2,TGTGCCAGCAGCGAGTTCGGGACTAGCGGTACAGATACGCAGTATTTT,CASSEFGTSGTDTQYF
.,TRBJ2-5,TRBV9,TRBD2,TGTGCCAGCAGCGCTACTAGCGGGGTAGAGACCCAGTACTTC,CASSATSGVETQYF
.,TRBJ2-3,TRBV2,TRBD2,TGTGCCACCCAACCAATAGCGGGGGCCCACACAGATACGCAGTATTTT,CATQPIAGAHTDTQYF
many,TRBJ1-6,TRBV27,.,TGTGCCAGTAACGAAATGCAGGGATCGGCACCCCTCCACTTT,CASNEMQGSAPLHF
few,TRBJ2-1,TRBV10-1,.,TGCGCCAGCAGTGAGTCGGGGTACAGGGCATATGAGCAGTTCTTC,CASSESGYRAYEQFF
many,TRBJ1-1,TRBV24-1,TRBD1,TGTGCCACCAGCCTCAGGACAGGGAAAGCTTTCTTT,CATSLRTGKAFF
.,TRBJ2-1,TRBV19,.,TGTGCCAGTAGTTTGTCAGGCTTATACAATGAGCAGTTCTTC,CASSLSGLYNEQFF
.,TRBJ1-1,TRBV2,TRBD1,TGTGCCTTCAGTGTTCTCTGGGGCGGGACAGGGCTAATTCATGAAGCTTTCTTT,CAFSVLWGGTGLIHEAFF
.,TRBJ2-2,TRBV11-1,.,TGTGCCAGCAGCCGTGGACGTACGGCGAACACCGGGGAGCTGTTTTTT,CASSRGRTANTGELFF
.,TRBJ1-2,TRBV7-9,.,TGTGCCAGCAGCTTAGACGTCAGGGAAGGTGGCTACACCTTC,CASSLDVREGGYTF
few,TRBJ2-1,TRBV6-1,TRBD1,TGTGCCAGCAGCAGACAGGGGGCTTGGGGTGAGCAGTTCTTC,CASSRQGAWGEQFF
many,TRBJ1-1,TRBV24-1,.,TGTGCCACTATGGACGGCATGAACACTGAAGCTTTCTTT,CATMDGMNTEAFF
few,TRBJ2-2,TRBV7-9,TRBD1,TGTGCCAGCAGCGCCGTCGGGACAGGCTCGAACACCGGGGAGCTGTTTTTT,CASSAVGTGSNTGELFF
few,TRBJ2-2,TRBV6-5,.,TGTGCCAGCAGTTACGGTCGGCAGCTAAACACCGGGGAGCTGTTTTTT,CASSYGRQLNTGELFF
many,TRBJ2-2,TRBV20-1,TRBD1,TGCAGTGCGGGGGGACAGGGTCCCGGGGAGCTGTTTTTT,CSAGGQGPGELFF
few,TRBJ1-5,TRBV15,.,TGTGCCACCAGCAGAGTGGGCAGCAATCAGCCCCAGCATTTT,CATSRVGSNQPQHF
many,TRBJ2-3,TRBV28,.,TGTGCCAGCAGTTTGCCAGCGGGTTTTACAGATACGCAGTATTTT,CASSLPAGFTDTQYF
few,TRBJ2-1,TRBV20-1,TRBD2,TGCAGTGCAAGACTAGCGGACAATGAGCAGTTCTTC,CSARLADNEQFF